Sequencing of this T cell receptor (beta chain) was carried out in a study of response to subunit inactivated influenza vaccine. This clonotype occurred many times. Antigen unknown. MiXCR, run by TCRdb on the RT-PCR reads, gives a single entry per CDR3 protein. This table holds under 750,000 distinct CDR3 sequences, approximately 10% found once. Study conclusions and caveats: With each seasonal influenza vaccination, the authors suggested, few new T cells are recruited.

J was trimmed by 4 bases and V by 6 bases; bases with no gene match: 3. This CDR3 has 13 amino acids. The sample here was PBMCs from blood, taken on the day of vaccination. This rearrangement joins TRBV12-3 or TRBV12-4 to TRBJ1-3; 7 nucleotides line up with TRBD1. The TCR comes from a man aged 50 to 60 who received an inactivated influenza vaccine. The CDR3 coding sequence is TGTGCCAGCAGGACAGGGTCAGGAAACACCATATATTTT. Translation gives CASRTGSGNTIYF.